This T cell receptor beta chain comes out of a study of CD8+CD57+ T cells in acquired aplastic anemia. In regard to this clonotype: Its antigen is still unknown.

V lost 4 bases, J lost 3 bases, and 15 bases lay in between. The CDR3 spans 15 residues. Per the germline V gene, CDR1 is SGHTA and CDR2 is FQGNSA. Genomic DNA served as template for TCR beta VDJ and CDR3 profiling. TCRdb fed the reads into MiXCR, producing one record per CDR3 protein. Seen here are about 190,000 distinct CDR3 sequences, 64% observed once, and the top ten hold about 45%. Whole-study results and caveats: Around 27 CD8+ CDR3 sequences occurred in both the patients and the controls.

The chain has TRBV7-2 and TRBJ1-1; TRBD1 is a possible D gene (5 bases). Sequencing input: sorted CD4+, CD8+, or CD8+CD57+ T cells (not recorded which) from PBMCs. This sequence was found in a human donor with severe aplastic anemia or a healthy control (not recorded which). The CDR3, as DNA: TGTGCCAGCAGCTCCCGGACGGACATCGACACTGAAGCTTTCTTT. Translation gives CASSSRTDIDTEAFF.